This is a list of T cell receptor beta chains from one sample in a study of blood T cells in healthy people across ages. TCRdb reprocessed the 5' RACE reads with MiXCR, giving one entry per CDR3 protein. The sample includes under 1,100,000 distinct CDR3 sequences, about 23% of them seen just once. This sample was shared with a second study, whose subject was T cells of mothers and their children.

Sequencing was carried out using blood. These receptors originate from a girl aged 2 to 10 in good health. Each CDR3 is given with its conserved first and last residue. A D gene is named only where the DNA matches it firmly. Some rows mark clone size as missing; the rest say once, few, many or name a class of expanded clone.

size: .; D: TRBD1; V: TRBV3-1; J: TRBJ1-2; DNA: TGTGCCAGCAGCCAAGGGGCCGGACAGGGGTTCTATGGCTACACCTTC; CDR3: CASSQGAGQGFYGYTF
size: few; D: .; V: TRBV7-3; J: TRBJ2-2; DNA: TGTGCCAGCAGCTCCGGACTAAGGGGCACCGGGGAGCTGTTTTTT; CDR3: CASSSGLRGTGELFF
size: .; D: .; V: TRBV6-1; J: TRBJ1-2; DNA: TGTGCCAGCAGTGGCGTAATCGACTGGCTCTATGGCTACACCTTC; CDR3: CASSGVIDWLYGYTF
size: .; D: .; V: TRBV7-9; J: TRBJ1-1; DNA: TGTGCCAGCAGCCCTTTAGCAGCTTCGAACACTGAAGCTTTCTTT; CDR3: CASSPLAASNTEAFF
size: few; D: .; V: TRBV7-6; J: TRBJ2-7; DNA: TGTGCCAGCAGCTCAGCCGGGACCTTCTACGAGCAGTACTTC; CDR3: CASSSAGTFYEQYF
size: .; D: .; V: TRBV11-2; J: TRBJ2-7; DNA: TGTGCCAGCAGCCCCACGACAATCAGCTACGAGCAGTACTTC; CDR3: CASSPTTISYEQYF
size: many; D: TRBD2; V: TRBV7-2; J: TRBJ2-5; DNA: TGTGCCAGCAGCTTATGGGCGGGAGGTGGGGAGACCCAGTACTTC; CDR3: CASSLWAGGGETQYF
size: .; D: TRBD1; V: TRBV28; J: TRBJ1-5; DNA: TGTGCCAGCAGCCGGGATACAGGGGGCGGAGGTCAGCCCCAGCATTTT; CDR3: CASSRDTGGGGQPQHF
size: .; D: TRBD2; V: TRBV7-2; J: TRBJ2-7; DNA: TGTGCCAGCAGCTTAGGAGAGCGGGAGTTCTACGAGCAGTACTTC; CDR3: CASSLGEREFYEQYF
size: few; D: TRBD2; V: TRBV27; J: TRBJ2-7; DNA: TGTGCCAGCAGTTTACGTGCGGGGGGAGGCTACGAGCAGTACTTC; CDR3: CASSLRAGGGYEQYF
size: .; D: .; V: TRBV9; J: TRBJ2-1; DNA: TGTGCCAGCAGCGAGTCTCCAACGGGAGCGAGGAATGAGCAGTTCTTC; CDR3: CASSESPTGARNEQFF
size: .; D: .; V: TRBV6-1; J: TRBJ2-5; DNA: TGTGCCAGCAGTGAAGGGGGGAGGGGGTTTCAAGAGACCCAGTACTTC; CDR3: CASSEGGRGFQETQYF
size: once; D: TRBD2; V: TRBV7-2; J: TRBJ2-3; DNA: TGTGCCAGCAGCCTGACTAGCCCTCCGGCTGATACGCAGTATTTT; CDR3: CASSLTSPPADTQYF
size: .; D: .; V: TRBV9; J: TRBJ2-1; DNA: TGTGCCAGCAGCGTAGACGGCCGTTACAATGAGCAGTTCTTC; CDR3: CASSVDGRYNEQFF
size: many; D: .; V: TRBV29-1; J: TRBJ2-2; DNA: TGCAGCGCCGGGTGGGGAATTGCCGGGGAGCTGTTTTTT; CDR3: CSAGWGIAGELFF